A single sample is the source of the 30 T cell receptor beta chains below, sequenced in a study of shared clonotypes between healthy human individuals. The assay was immunoSEQ multiplex PCR, and TCRdb's table has in-frame clones only and misses some. The sample contains roughly 2.1 million clones, more than 85% of which appear only once. As defined, naive CD8 cells were CD45RO-negative and positively selected for CCR7, with terminally differentiated effector memory CD45RA+ cells excluded. What was sequenced was naive CD8+ T cells from PBMCs. The receptors here all came from a man younger than 35 in good health. Some clones in this sample may be carry-over from other donors' samples.

The chain employs TRBV7-9 and TRBJ1-4; possibly TRBD1 for D (6 bases). V was cut by 1 base and J by 0 bases, with 15 bases left in between. Germline CDR1 and CDR2: SEHNR and FQNEAQ (reference sequence). There are 18 residues in the CDR3. The CDR3 is CASSLVGRGGSTNEKLFF. CDR3 sequence (DNA): TGTGCCAGCAGCTTAGTAGGTCGAGGGGGATCAACTAATGAAAAACTGTTTTTT.

This clone came up once. The chain joins TRBV6-7 to TRBJ2-7; unclear D gene. TRBV6-7 is flagged as an ORF with uncertain function. Trimming removed 7 bases from V and 5 bases from J, with 21 bases in between. CDR3 length equals 15 residues. In DNA form, the CDR3 reads TGTGCCAGCATTGCAGCCGGGTTTCAGGCACACGAGCAGTACTTC. It specifies CASIAAGFQAHEQYF.

The chain employs TRBV4-3 and TRBJ2-3; no clear D. Trimming stripped 0 bases from V and 0 bases from J, with 7 bases between. Germline V gene sequence: CDR1 LGHNA, CDR2 YSLEER. CDR3 length: 15 residues. CDR3 loop: CASSQDLGSTDTQYF. For the CDR3, the DNA is TGCGCCAGCAGCCAAGATCTGGGTAGCACAGATACGCAGTATTTT.

The CDR3 region has the DNA TGTGCCAGCAGTTCTGAACCCGGCCCTGGAAACACCATATATTTT. Its translation is CASSSEPGPGNTIYF. The rearrangement links TRBV28 to TRBJ1-3; D not resolved. The ends were cut back, 4 bases at V and 2 bases at J, with 12 bases in the middle. Germline V CDR1 and CDR2: MDHEN, SYDVKM. The CDR3 consists of 15 residues. Using reference TRBV28 and TRBJ1-3 for the parts outside the CDR3, the full variable domain is DVKVTQSSRYLVKRTGEKVFLECVQDMDHENMFWYRQDPGLGLRLIYFSYDVKMKEKGDIPEGYSVSREKKERFSLILESASTNQTSMYLCASSSEPGPGNTIYFGEGSWLTVV.

This chain joins TRBV9 and TRBJ2-1; maybe TRBD2 (6 bases). V lost 0 bases, J lost 2 bases, and 9 bases lay in between. There are 15 residues in the CDR3. Germline-derived CDR1 and CDR2 are SGDLS and YYNGEE. For the CDR3, the DNA is TGTGCCAGCAGCGTAGAAACGGGAGCCTACAATGAGCAGTTCTTC. It specifies CASSVETGAYNEQFF.

The genes are TRBV12-5 and TRBJ1-2, with D perhaps TRBD1 (5 bases). Deletions cut 0 bases from V and 7 bases from J, with 15 bases between. CDR3 length: 15 amino acids. Germline V lookup: CDR1 LGHNT, CDR2 FRNRAP. The CDR3 here is CASGLVGVGEGGYTF. CDR3 bases: TGTGCTAGTGGTTTGGTAGGGGTAGGGGAAGGTGGCTACACCTTC.

J is TRBJ2-3 and V is TRBV10-2, with D perhaps given as TRBD1 or TRBD2 (6 bases each). V was pared by 3 bases and J by 4 bases, with 14 bases between. The germline V gene encodes CDR1 WSHSY and CDR2 SAAADI. This CDR3 is built from 15 residues. CDR3: CASSDPGDSPDTQYF. For the CDR3, the DNA is TGCGCCAGCAGTGACCCAGGGGACTCCCCAGATACGCAGTATTTT.

The genes are TRBV5-4 and TRBJ1-1; TRBD1 matches 7 bases. The CDR3 is made up of 16 amino acids. Germline trimming cut 5 bases from V and 5 bases from J; bases unmatched to any gene: 15. Per germline, CDR1 SGHNT and CDR2 YYREEE (reference sequence). The CDR3 is CASSPLKGALGTEAFF. CDR3 nucleotide sequence: TGTGCCAGCAGTCCGCTAAAGGGGGCGCTAGGAACTGAAGCTTTCTTT.

This chain connects TRBV27 to TRBJ2-1; 7 bases align to TRBD2. Losses at the gene ends were 5 bases for V and 4 bases for J; bases not matched to a gene: 11. In germline, CDR1 is MNHEY, CDR2 SMNVEV (reference sequence). CDR3 length: 16 residues. The CDR3 nucleotides read TGTGCCAGCAGTAAGGCGGGAGCTGAGTCTTACAATGAGCAGTTCTTC. As protein: CASSKAGAESYNEQFF.

The chain links TRBV6-5 to TRBJ2-1; 7 nucleotides match TRBD1. The J segment lost 4 bases and the V segment lost 0 bases, leaving 6 bases of the junction unmatched. The CDR3 is 16 amino acids. CDR1 MNHEY and CDR2 SVGAGI come from the germline V gene. CDR3 region: CASSYSQGEVYNEQFF. As DNA, the CDR3 is TGTGCCAGCAGTTACTCGCAGGGGGAAGTATACAATGAGCAGTTCTTC.

The genes are TRBV7-9 and TRBJ2-7; D gene uncertain. Trimming removed 10 bases from V and 3 bases from J, with 16 bases in between. The germline CDR1 and CDR2 sequences are SEHNR and FQNEAQ (reference sequence). CDR3 length equals 13 residues. In DNA form, the CDR3 reads TGTGCCACCGCGGCCGGACCCGACTACGAGCAGTACTTC. It is translated as CATAAGPDYEQYF.

J is TRBJ2-5 and V is TRBV6-1; either TRBD1 or TRBD2 may supply D (6 bases each). The germline V gene has CDR1 MNHNS and CDR2 SASEGT. This CDR3 is 17 amino acids long. Deletions cut 2 bases from V and 2 bases from J, with 18 bases between. Written as DNA, the CDR3 is TGTGCCAGCAGTGAATACGGTTGGGGGGCCACTCAAGAGACCCAGTACTTC. Encoded protein: CASSEYGWGATQETQYF.

V gene TRBV4-1 combines with J gene TRBJ2-1; TRBD1 aligns across 8 bases. CDR3 length: 14 amino acids. Germline V gene data show CDR1 as MGHRA and CDR2 as YSYEKL. Losses at the gene ends were 1 base for V and 9 bases for J; bases not matched to a gene: 5. The CDR3 region is CASSQVDRAGEQFF. The DNA of the CDR3 is TGCGCCAGCAGCCAAGTGGACAGGGCGGGTGAGCAGTTCTTC.

The chain links TRBV7-2 to TRBJ1-5; D not certain. Germline CDR1 is SGHTA and CDR2 is FQGNSA. V was pared by 1 base and J by 0 bases, with 7 bases between. The CDR3 totals 15 residues. In DNA form, the CDR3 reads TGTGCCAGCAGCTTAGGCCAGTATAGCAATCAGCCCCAGCATTTT. Its protein product is CASSLGQYSNQPQHF.

The rearrangement uses TRBV28 and TRBJ2-5; D not certain. Trimming stripped 5 bases from V and 4 bases from J, with 14 bases between. This CDR3 contains 14 residues. Germline assignment: CDR1 MDHEN and CDR2 SYDVKM. In DNA, the CDR3 is TGTGCCAGCAGTGCGTTTGGCGCCAGAGAGACCCAGTACTTC. Amino acids: CASSAFGARETQYF.

V usage is TRBV27 and J usage is TRBJ2-4; D remains unclear. This CDR3 is 15 amino acids long. The ends were cut back, 2 bases at V and 1 base at J, with 9 bases in the middle. Looked up from germline, CDR1 is MNHEY and CDR2 is SMNVEV (reference sequence). The CDR3, as DNA: TGTGCCAGCAGTTTACTTGCGGAGGCCAAAAACATTCAGTACTTC. Its protein is CASSLLAEAKNIQYF.

V usage is TRBV5-6 and J usage is TRBJ1-1; 7 bases line up with TRBD1. This CDR3 has 12 residues. Germline V CDR1 and CDR2: SGHDT, YYEEEE. Unmatched junction bases numbered 4, after V lost 2 bases and J lost 9 bases. The DNA for the CDR3 is TGTGCCAGCAGCTTAGGGGGCAGCCAAGCTTTCTTT. Protein: CASSLGGSQAFF.

The genes are TRBV28 and TRBJ2-7, with D hard to call. The CDR3 loop spans 15 amino acids. Trimming left V 6 bases short and J 1 base short, with 16 bases between. CDR1 is MDHEN and CDR2 is SYDVKM in the germline V gene. CDR3 DNA: TGTGCCAGCAGGAAAATCCCCGGCGGTTCCTACGAGCAGTACTTC. Translating gives CASRKIPGGSYEQYF.

This clone was counted a single time. The chain recombines TRBV19 with TRBJ2-3; 8 bases agree with TRBD2. Germline V gives CDR1 LNHDA, CDR2 SQIVND (reference sequence). The CDR3 is 17 residues long. V was clipped by 4 bases and J by 6 bases; unmatched bases: 15. The chain's CDR3 is CASSTPGGDMYSDTQYF. In DNA form, the CDR3 reads TGTGCCAGTAGTACCCCGGGAGGGGACATGTATTCGGATACGCAGTATTTT.

A single count supports this clone. Distinct nucleotide sequences in the sample also encode this CDR3. The V call is TRBV5-5, the J call TRBJ2-7; 9 bases line up with TRBD1. The CDR3 has 15 amino acids. Germline CDR1 SGHKS, CDR2 YYEKEE (reference sequence). V dropped 0 bases and J dropped 2; count of bases not matched to a gene: 3. The CDR3 DNA reads TGTGCCAGCAGCTTGGTAGGGACAGGGCCCTACGAGCAGTACTTC. Its protein is CASSLVGTGPYEQYF.

The rearrangement links TRBV28 to TRBJ2-1, with 10 bases identical to TRBD2. The CDR3 totals 20 residues. V shed 2 bases, J shed 6 bases, and the junction held 19 bases outside the gene matches. CDR1 is MDHEN, CDR2 SYDVKM, per germline. In DNA form, the CDR3 reads TGTGCCAGCAGTTTAGGTGGGGCTAGCGGGAGATCGTCGCCTCGCAATGAGCAGTTCTTC. Its protein product is CASSLGGASGRSSPRNEQFF.

The rearrangement uses TRBV4-1 and TRBJ2-3, with TRBD2 matching over 7 bases. Germline V lookup: CDR1 MGHRA, CDR2 YSYEKL. The CDR3 consists of 15 residues. V lost 3 bases, J lost 0 bases, and 3 bases stayed unmatched. In nucleotides, the CDR3 is TGCGCCAGCAGCCATGGACTAGGCAGCACAGATACGCAGTATTTT. It translates to CASSHGLGSTDTQYF.

V is TRBV7-9 and J is TRBJ1-4; TRBD1 agrees at 7 bases. This CDR3 has 14 residues. Germline loops: CDR1 SEHNR, CDR2 FQNEAQ (reference sequence). Trimming at V came to 5 bases and at J to 2 bases, leaving 2 bases not matched to a gene. DNA of the CDR3: TGTGCCAGCAGCAAACAGGGGACTAATGAAAAACTGTTTTTT. Protein sequence: CASSKQGTNEKLFF.

The chain's CDR3 is CASSVGTGLVSTNEKLFF. DNA of the CDR3: TGTGCCAGCAGCGTAGGGACAGGATTGGTATCAACTAATGAAAAACTGTTTTTT. The gene calls are TRBV9 and TRBJ1-4; 7 bases are a match to TRBD1. Germline CDR1 and CDR2: SGDLS and YYNGEE. V lost 0 bases, J lost 0 bases, and 8 bases stayed unmatched. CDR3 length: 18 amino acids. The full variable domain, with the rest looked up from reference TRBV9 and TRBJ1-4, is DSGVTQTPKHLITATGQRVTLRCSPRSGDLSVYWYQQSLDQGLQFLIQYYNGEERAKGNILERFSAQQFPDLHSELNLSSLELGDSALYFCASSVGTGLVSTNEKLFFGSGTQLSVL.

The count of this clone is one. The CDR3 region is CASSIFYRKAMSSYEQYF. The DNA for the CDR3 is TGTGCCAGCAGTATATTCTACCGTAAGGCCATGAGCTCCTACGAGCAGTACTTC. The chain uses TRBV7-8 and TRBJ2-7; D not certain. The CDR3 length is 18 residues. V shed 6 bases and J shed 0 bases, with 24 bases lying between them. CDR1 and CDR2 from the germline V gene are SGHVS and FQNEAQ.

The chain joins TRBV2 to TRBJ1-5; 7 nucleotides align to TRBD1. Germline V lookup: CDR1 SNHLY, CDR2 FYNNEI. The CDR3 consists of 14 residues. J gave up 6 bases and V 6 bases, and 8 bases lay outside the gene matches. CDR3 in amino acids: CASSDTGAGQPQHF. CDR3 sequence (DNA): TGTGCCAGCAGCGATACAGGGGCTGGTCAGCCCCAGCATTTT.

V is TRBV7-6 and J is TRBJ2-3; TRBD2 matches at 11 bases. Germline V gene sequence: CDR1 SGHVS, CDR2 FNYEAQ. The CDR3 has 16 amino acids. V gave up 5 bases and J gave up 6 bases; unmatched junction bases: 10. The DNA of the CDR3 is TGTGCCAGCAGCCACTCCCTAGCGGGAGGATTCGATACGCAGTATTTT. Protein: CASSHSLAGGFDTQYF.

On this clone: Additional DNA sequences in this sample encode the identical CDR3. The V call is TRBV7-9, the J call TRBJ2-3; D gene ambiguous. Trimming cost V 5 bases and J 5 bases, with 2 bases left between them. CDR3 length equals 10 residues. Germline V gives CDR1 SEHNR, CDR2 FQNEAQ (reference sequence). CDR3 region: CASSLDTQYF. CDR3 DNA sequence: TGTGCCAGCAGCCTAGATACGCAGTATTTT.

The chain links TRBV28 to TRBJ2-7; a weak D match, TRBD1 (6 bases). Trimming took off 6 bases at V and 0 bases at J, with 15 bases between the two ends. The germline V gene has CDR1 MDHEN and CDR2 SYDVKM. The CDR3 has 15 amino acids. The chain's CDR3 is CASSFHRESSYEQYF. The CDR3 nucleotides are TGTGCCAGCAGCTTCCACAGGGAAAGCTCCTACGAGCAGTACTTC.

The chain recombines TRBV28 with TRBJ2-3; D remains ambiguous. The V gene's germline CDR1 is MDHEN and CDR2 SYDVKM. The CDR3 totals 17 residues. Trimming took 5 bases from V and 1 from J, leaving 19 bases between them. The CDR3, as DNA: TGTGCCAGCAGTCCTACCCGATTAGACGCCGGCACAGATACGCAGTATTTT. It yields the protein CASSPTRLDAGTDTQYF.